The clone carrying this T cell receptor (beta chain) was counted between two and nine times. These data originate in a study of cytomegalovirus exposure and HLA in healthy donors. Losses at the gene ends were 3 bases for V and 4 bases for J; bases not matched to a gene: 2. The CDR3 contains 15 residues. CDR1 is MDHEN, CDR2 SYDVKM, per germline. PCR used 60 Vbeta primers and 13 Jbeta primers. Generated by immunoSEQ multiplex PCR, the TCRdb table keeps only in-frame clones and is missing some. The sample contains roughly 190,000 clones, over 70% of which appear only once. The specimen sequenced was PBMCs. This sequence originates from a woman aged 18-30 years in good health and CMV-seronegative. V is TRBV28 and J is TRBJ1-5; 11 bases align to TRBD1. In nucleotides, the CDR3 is TGTGCCAGCAGTTTCGGGACAGGGGGAAATCAGCCCCAGCATTTT. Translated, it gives CASSFGTGGNQPQHF.